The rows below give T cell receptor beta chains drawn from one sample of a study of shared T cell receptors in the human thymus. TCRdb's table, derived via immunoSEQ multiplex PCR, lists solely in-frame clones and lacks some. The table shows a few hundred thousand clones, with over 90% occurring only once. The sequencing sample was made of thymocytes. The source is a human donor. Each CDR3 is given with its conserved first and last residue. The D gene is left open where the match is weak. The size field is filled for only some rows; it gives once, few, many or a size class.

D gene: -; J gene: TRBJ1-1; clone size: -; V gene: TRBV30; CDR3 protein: CAWSPAGANTEAFF; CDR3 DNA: TGTGCCTGGAGCCCCGCAGGGGCGAACACTGAAGCTTTCTTT
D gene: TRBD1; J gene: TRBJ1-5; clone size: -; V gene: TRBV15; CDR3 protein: CATSSQEPDRGQEQPQHF; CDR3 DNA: TGTGCCACCAGCAGCCAGGAACCCGACAGGGGGCAGGAGCAGCCCCAGCATTTT
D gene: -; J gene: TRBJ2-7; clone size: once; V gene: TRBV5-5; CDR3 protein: CASSWSAFSYEQYF; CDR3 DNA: TGTGCCAGCAGTTGGAGTGCCTTCTCCTACGAGCAGTACTTC
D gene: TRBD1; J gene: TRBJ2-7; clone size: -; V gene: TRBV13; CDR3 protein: CASSLRPDRVRLGYEQYF; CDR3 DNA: TGTGCCAGCAGCTTACGGCCCGACAGGGTTCGGTTAGGCTACGAGCAGTACTTC
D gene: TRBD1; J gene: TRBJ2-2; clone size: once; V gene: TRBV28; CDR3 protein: CASRPWTGWPGELFF; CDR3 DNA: TGTGCCAGCAGACCTTGGACAGGGTGGCCCGGGGAGCTGTTTTTT
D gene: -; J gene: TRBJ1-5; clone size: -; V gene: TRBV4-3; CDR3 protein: CASSQEPQAASQPQHF; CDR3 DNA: TGCGCCAGCAGCCAAGAGCCTCAGGCAGCCAGTCAGCCCCAGCATTTT
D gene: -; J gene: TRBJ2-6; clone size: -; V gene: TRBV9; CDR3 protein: CASSILGTPDRSGANVLTF; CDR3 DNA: TGTGCCAGCAGCATATTGGGAACACCAGACCGCTCTGGGGCCAACGTCCTGACTTTC
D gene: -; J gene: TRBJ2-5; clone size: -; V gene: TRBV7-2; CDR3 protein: CASSSWAPVRETQYF; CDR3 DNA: TGTGCCAGCAGCTCGTGGGCACCAGTCCGGGAGACCCAGTACTTC
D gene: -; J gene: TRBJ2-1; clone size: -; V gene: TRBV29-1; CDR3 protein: CSDLDHNEQFF; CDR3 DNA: TGCAGCGATCTGGACCACAATGAGCAGTTCTTC
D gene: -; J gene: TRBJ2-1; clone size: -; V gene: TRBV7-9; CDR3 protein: CASSLVGGSNEQFF; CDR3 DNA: TGTGCCAGCAGCTTAGTAGGGGGTAGCAATGAGCAGTTCTTC
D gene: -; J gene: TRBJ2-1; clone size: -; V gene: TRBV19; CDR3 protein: CASSIIQGGSYNEQFF; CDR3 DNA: TGTGCCAGTAGTATTATTCAGGGAGGATCCTACAATGAGCAGTTCTTC
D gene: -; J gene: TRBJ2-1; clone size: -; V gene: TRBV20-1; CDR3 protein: CSATGSNEQFF; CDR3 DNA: TGCAGTGCCACCGGTTCCAATGAGCAGTTCTTC
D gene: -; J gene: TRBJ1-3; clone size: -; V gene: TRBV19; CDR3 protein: CASSRWMGGGGNTIYF; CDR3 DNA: TGTGCCAGTAGCCGCTGGATGGGGGGCGGTGGAAACACCATATATTTT
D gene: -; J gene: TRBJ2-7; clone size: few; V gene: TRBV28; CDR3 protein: CASRQPRPGYGEQYF; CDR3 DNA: TGTGCCAGCAGACAACCACGGCCAGGGTACGGCGAGCAGTACTTC
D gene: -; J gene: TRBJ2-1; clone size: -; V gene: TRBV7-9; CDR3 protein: CASSLWRTGYNEQFF; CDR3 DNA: TGTGCCAGCAGCTTATGGCGTACGGGTTACAATGAGCAGTTCTTC
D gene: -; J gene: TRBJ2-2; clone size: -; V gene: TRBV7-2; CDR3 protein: CASSLAGSGDTGELFF; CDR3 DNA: TGTGCCAGCAGCTTAGCGGGGTCAGGGGACACCGGGGAGCTGTTTTTT
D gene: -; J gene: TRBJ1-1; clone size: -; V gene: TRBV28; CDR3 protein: CAGGSPSTEAFF; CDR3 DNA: TGTGCCGGCGGGTCTCCCTCCACTGAAGCTTTCTTT
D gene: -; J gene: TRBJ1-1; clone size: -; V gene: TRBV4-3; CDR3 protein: CASSQVTQCEAFF; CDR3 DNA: TGCGCCAGCAGCCAAGTTACACAGTGTGAAGCTTTCTTT
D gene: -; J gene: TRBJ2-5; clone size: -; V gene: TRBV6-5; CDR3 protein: CASSYAGNREKETQYF; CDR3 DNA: TGTGCCAGCAGTTACGCCGGAAACAGGGAGAAGGAGACCCAGTACTTC
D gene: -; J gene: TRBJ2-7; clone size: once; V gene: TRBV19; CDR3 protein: CASSMDSSYEQYF; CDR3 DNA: TGTGCCAGTAGTATGGACAGCTCCTACGAGCAGTACTTC
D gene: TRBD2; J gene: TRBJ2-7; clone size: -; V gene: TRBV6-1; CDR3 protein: CASSDMASGSGYEQYF; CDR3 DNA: TGTGCCAGCAGTGATATGGCTAGCGGGAGTGGGTACGAGCAGTACTTC